These 18 T cell receptor beta chains were sequenced from one sample in a study of blood T cell repertoires in COVID-19. Repertoires were generated with immunoSEQ multiplex PCR, while TCRdb's copy carries only in-frame clones and drops some. The table includes around 92,000 clones, around 84% detected once. The sequencing input was peripheral blood. The receptor source for this set is a woman aged 60-70 years in a cohort sampled during active or convalescent COVID-19.

The V and J genes are TRBV5-1 and TRBJ1-2, with a weak D call TRBD1 (5 bases). CDR3 length equals 15 residues. Trimming left V 4 bases short and J 4 bases short, with 17 bases between. The germline gives CDR1 SGHRS, CDR2 YFSETQ. CDR3 region: CASSPGLGRGYGYTF. Here the CDR3 DNA reads TGCGCCAGCAGCCCCGGGCTGGGGCGAGGCTATGGCTACACCTTC.

The chain employs TRBV13 and TRBJ1-1; TRBD1 aligns across 10 bases. Trimming at V came to 0 bases and at J to 5 bases, leaving 0 bases not matched to a gene. The CDR3 is 14 residues long. CDR1 is PRHDT, CDR2 FYEKMQ, per germline (reference sequence). CDR3 in amino acids: CASSLGDRGTEAFF. CDR3 bases: TGTGCCAGCAGCTTAGGGGACAGGGGGACTGAAGCTTTCTTT.

Only one count was recorded for this clone. V gene TRBV5-1 combines with J gene TRBJ2-7, with D possibly TRBD2 on 6 matching bases. Germline lookup yields CDR1 SGHRS and CDR2 YFSETQ. The CDR3 is 15 residues long. Trimming left V 0 bases short and J 1 base short, with 11 bases between. The chain's CDR3 is CASSLAGTHSYEQYF. CDR3 sequence (DNA): TGCGCCAGCAGCTTGGCCGGGACTCATTCCTACGAGCAGTACTTC.

The chain links TRBV7-2 to TRBJ2-1; D is uncertain. Trimming pared 0 bases from V and 13 bases from J, leaving 16 bases between. CDR1 and CDR2 from the germline V gene are SGHTA and FQGNSA. The CDR3 is 14 amino acids. Here the CDR3 reads CASSLAGKAMSQFF. In DNA, the CDR3 is TGTGCCAGCAGCTTAGCGGGCAAAGCAATGAGTCAGTTCTTC.

V gene TRBV5-1 combines with J gene TRBJ1-4; D possibly corresponds to TRBD1 (6 bases). Trimming pared 5 bases from V and 4 bases from J, leaving 15 bases between. Germline V gene sequence: CDR1 SGHRS, CDR2 YFSETQ. The CDR3 loop spans 15 amino acids. The CDR3 nucleotides are TGCGCCAGCAGGAATTCGGGACAAAGTAATGAAAAACTGTTTTTT. Protein: CASRNSGQSNEKLFF.

The chain is built from TRBV24-1 and TRBJ1-1; D is possibly TRBD1 (6 bases). V was shortened by 7 bases and J by 3 bases, with 17 bases between the two germline ends. CDR1 and CDR2 (germline): KGHDR, SFDVKD. The length of the CDR3 is 15 residues. CDR3 in DNA: TGTGCCACCAGCCCCGGAGGCAGGGGTTACACTGAAGCTTTCTTT. Translated: CATSPGGRGYTEAFF.

V is TRBV24-1 and J is TRBJ2-5, with 9 bases lining up with TRBD2. With V trimmed by 3 bases and J by 5 bases, 0 bases remained unmatched. This CDR3 contains 13 residues. Germline V CDR1 and CDR2: KGHDR, SFDVKD. CDR3 sequence (DNA): TGTGCCACCAGTGATCTAGCGGGGGAGACCCAGTACTTC. It translates to CATSDLAGETQYF.

This clone was recorded once. The genes are TRBV28 and TRBJ1-6, with D possibly being TRBD1 (6 bases). Germline CDR1 MDHEN, CDR2 SYDVKM. V gave up 2 bases and J gave up 7 bases, with 12 bases separating them. The CDR3 has 15 residues. This CDR3 is CASSLTQGNNSPLHF. CDR3 nucleotide sequence: TGTGCCAGCAGTTTAACCCAGGGGAACAATTCACCCCTCCACTTT.

This chain connects TRBV4-2 to TRBJ1-5, with 8 bases matching TRBD1. The trim removed 0 bases at V and 4 bases at J, leaving 8 bases unmatched. The CDR3 has 17 amino acids. The germline V gene encodes CDR1 LGHNA and CDR2 YNFKEQ. Here the CDR3 reads CASSQDQGTGLNQPQHF. In nucleotides, the CDR3 is TGTGCCAGCAGCCAAGACCAGGGGACAGGTTTGAATCAGCCCCAGCATTTT.

The genes are TRBV9 and TRBJ1-1, with 8 bases aligning to TRBD1. The CDR3 consists of 16 residues. Germline values: CDR1 SGDLS, CDR2 YYNGEE. Trimming cost V 0 bases and J 0 bases; bases outside gene matches: 4. The CDR3, as DNA: TGTGCCAGCAGCGTAGGGACAGGGCGAATGAACACTGAAGCTTTCTTT. Translation gives CASSVGTGRMNTEAFF.

The rearrangement links TRBV5-4 to TRBJ1-1; D gene unclear. Trimming left V 2 bases short and J 9 bases short, with 17 bases between. Germline V gene data show CDR1 as SGHNT and CDR2 as YYREEE (reference sequence). This CDR3 region has 14 residues. The CDR3 is CASSFEGRSDQAFF. The CDR3, as DNA: TGTGCCAGCAGCTTTGAGGGCAGATCTGATCAAGCTTTCTTT.

This sequence joins TRBV7-9 and TRBJ1-2, with 7 bases that match TRBD1. The V and J ends lost 9 bases and 6 bases, in that order; junction bases with no gene match: 4. Germline CDR1 is SEHNR and CDR2 is FQNEAQ (reference sequence). The CDR3 sequence is 11 residues long. CDR3 sequence reads: CARQGVDGYTF. The CDR3 nucleotides read TGTGCCAGGCAGGGGGTTGATGGCTACACCTTC.

The chain's CDR3 is CASSYHGGPQHF. As DNA, the CDR3 is TGTGCCAGCAGTTACCACGGTGGGCCCCAGCATTTT. The chain uses TRBV6-5 and TRBJ1-5; D ambiguous. From germline, CDR1 is MNHEY and CDR2 SVGAGI. The CDR3 runs to 12 residues. The germline V and J ends were trimmed by 2 bases and 9 bases, with 8 bases remaining between them.

This sequence joins TRBV28 and TRBJ1-6, with 9 bases identical to TRBD1. Germline V lookup: CDR1 MDHEN, CDR2 SYDVKM. J gave up 7 bases and V 5 bases, and 3 bases lay outside the gene matches. The CDR3 loop spans 14 amino acids. In DNA, the CDR3 is TGTGCCAGCAGTGGGACAGGGAGCAATTCACCCCTCCACTTT. This encodes CASSGTGSNSPLHF.

The V gene is TRBV5-1, the J gene TRBJ2-2, with 11 positions matching TRBD1. Germline loops: CDR1 SGHRS, CDR2 YFSETQ. The CDR3 runs to 18 residues. Trimming at V came to 2 bases and at J to 4 bases, leaving 10 bases not matched to a gene. This CDR3 reads CASSFPGQGGVGTGELFF. The CDR3 coding sequence is TGCGCCAGCAGCTTCCCGGGACAGGGGGGAGTCGGCACCGGGGAGCTGTTTTTT.

V usage is TRBV6-4 and J usage is TRBJ2-7, with TRBD1 as a possible D gene (6 bases). The CDR3 loop spans 14 amino acids. Between the trimmed V and J ends, which lost 5 bases and 2 bases, there was a span of 13 bases. Germline V lookup: CDR1 MRHNA, CDR2 SNTAGT. CDR3 DNA: TGTGCCAGCAGTCCCGAGTGGGGGCCCTACGAGCAGTACTTC. Encoded protein: CASSPEWGPYEQYF.

This clone was counted a few times. The chain links TRBV11-3 to TRBJ2-1; 11 positions agree with TRBD1. V was pared by 5 bases and J by 4 bases, with 4 bases of the junction left unmatched. The CDR3 loop spans 15 amino acids. CDR1 SGHNT and CDR2 YENEEA come from the germline V gene. CDR3 in DNA: TGTGCCAGCAGCGAGGGACAGGGGGATTACAATGAGCAGTTCTTC. Protein sequence: CASSEGQGDYNEQFF.

The rearrangement joins TRBV28 to TRBJ2-3; 7 nucleotides align to TRBD2. Germline V gene data show CDR1 as MDHEN and CDR2 as SYDVKM. V shed 3 bases and J 1 base; nucleotides not matched to a gene: 4. The CDR3 contains 15 residues. The CDR3 is CASSFSGRGTDTQYF. CDR3 in DNA: TGTGCCAGCAGTTTTAGTGGGAGGGGCACAGATACGCAGTATTTT. Together with reference TRBV28 and TRBJ2-3, the CDR3 gives the full variable domain: DVKVTQSSRYLVKRTGEKVFLECVQDMDHENMFWYRQDPGLGLRLIYFSYDVKMKEKGDIPEGYSVSREKKERFSLILESASTNQTSMYLCASSFSGRGTDTQYFGPGTRLTVL.